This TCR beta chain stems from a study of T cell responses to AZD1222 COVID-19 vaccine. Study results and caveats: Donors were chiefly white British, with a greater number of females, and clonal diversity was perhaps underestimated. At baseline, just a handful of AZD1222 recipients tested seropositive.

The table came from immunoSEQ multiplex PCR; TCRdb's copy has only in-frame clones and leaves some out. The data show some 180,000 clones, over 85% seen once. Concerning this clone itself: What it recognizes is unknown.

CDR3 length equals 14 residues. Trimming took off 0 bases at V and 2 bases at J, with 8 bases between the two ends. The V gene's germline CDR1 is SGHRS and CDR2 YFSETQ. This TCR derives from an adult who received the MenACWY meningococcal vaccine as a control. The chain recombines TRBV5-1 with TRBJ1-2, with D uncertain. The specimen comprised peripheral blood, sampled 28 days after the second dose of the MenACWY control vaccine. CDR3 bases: TGCGCCAGCAGCTTGGCTACTTTCAACTATGGCTACACCTTC. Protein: CASSLATFNYGYTF. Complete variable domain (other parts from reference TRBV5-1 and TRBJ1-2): KAGVTQTPRYLIKTRGQQVTLSCSPISGHRSVSWYQQTPGQGLQFLFEYFSETQRNKGNFPGRFSGRQFSNSRSEMNVSTLELGDSALYLCASSLATFNYGYTFGSGTRLTVV.